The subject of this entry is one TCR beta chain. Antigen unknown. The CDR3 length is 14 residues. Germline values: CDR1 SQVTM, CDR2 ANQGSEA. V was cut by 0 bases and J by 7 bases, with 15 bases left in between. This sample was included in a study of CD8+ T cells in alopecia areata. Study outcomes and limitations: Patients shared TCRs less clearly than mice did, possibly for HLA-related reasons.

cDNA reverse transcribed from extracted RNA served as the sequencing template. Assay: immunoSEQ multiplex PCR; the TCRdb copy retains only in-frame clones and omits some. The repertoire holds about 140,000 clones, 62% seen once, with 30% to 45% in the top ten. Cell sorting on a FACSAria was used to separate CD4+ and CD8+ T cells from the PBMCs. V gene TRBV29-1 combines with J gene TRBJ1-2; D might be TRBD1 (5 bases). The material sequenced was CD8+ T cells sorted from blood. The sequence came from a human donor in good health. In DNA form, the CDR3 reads TGCAGCGTTGAAGACGTACAGGTATCTGGTGGCTACACCTTC. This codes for CSVEDVQVSGGYTF.